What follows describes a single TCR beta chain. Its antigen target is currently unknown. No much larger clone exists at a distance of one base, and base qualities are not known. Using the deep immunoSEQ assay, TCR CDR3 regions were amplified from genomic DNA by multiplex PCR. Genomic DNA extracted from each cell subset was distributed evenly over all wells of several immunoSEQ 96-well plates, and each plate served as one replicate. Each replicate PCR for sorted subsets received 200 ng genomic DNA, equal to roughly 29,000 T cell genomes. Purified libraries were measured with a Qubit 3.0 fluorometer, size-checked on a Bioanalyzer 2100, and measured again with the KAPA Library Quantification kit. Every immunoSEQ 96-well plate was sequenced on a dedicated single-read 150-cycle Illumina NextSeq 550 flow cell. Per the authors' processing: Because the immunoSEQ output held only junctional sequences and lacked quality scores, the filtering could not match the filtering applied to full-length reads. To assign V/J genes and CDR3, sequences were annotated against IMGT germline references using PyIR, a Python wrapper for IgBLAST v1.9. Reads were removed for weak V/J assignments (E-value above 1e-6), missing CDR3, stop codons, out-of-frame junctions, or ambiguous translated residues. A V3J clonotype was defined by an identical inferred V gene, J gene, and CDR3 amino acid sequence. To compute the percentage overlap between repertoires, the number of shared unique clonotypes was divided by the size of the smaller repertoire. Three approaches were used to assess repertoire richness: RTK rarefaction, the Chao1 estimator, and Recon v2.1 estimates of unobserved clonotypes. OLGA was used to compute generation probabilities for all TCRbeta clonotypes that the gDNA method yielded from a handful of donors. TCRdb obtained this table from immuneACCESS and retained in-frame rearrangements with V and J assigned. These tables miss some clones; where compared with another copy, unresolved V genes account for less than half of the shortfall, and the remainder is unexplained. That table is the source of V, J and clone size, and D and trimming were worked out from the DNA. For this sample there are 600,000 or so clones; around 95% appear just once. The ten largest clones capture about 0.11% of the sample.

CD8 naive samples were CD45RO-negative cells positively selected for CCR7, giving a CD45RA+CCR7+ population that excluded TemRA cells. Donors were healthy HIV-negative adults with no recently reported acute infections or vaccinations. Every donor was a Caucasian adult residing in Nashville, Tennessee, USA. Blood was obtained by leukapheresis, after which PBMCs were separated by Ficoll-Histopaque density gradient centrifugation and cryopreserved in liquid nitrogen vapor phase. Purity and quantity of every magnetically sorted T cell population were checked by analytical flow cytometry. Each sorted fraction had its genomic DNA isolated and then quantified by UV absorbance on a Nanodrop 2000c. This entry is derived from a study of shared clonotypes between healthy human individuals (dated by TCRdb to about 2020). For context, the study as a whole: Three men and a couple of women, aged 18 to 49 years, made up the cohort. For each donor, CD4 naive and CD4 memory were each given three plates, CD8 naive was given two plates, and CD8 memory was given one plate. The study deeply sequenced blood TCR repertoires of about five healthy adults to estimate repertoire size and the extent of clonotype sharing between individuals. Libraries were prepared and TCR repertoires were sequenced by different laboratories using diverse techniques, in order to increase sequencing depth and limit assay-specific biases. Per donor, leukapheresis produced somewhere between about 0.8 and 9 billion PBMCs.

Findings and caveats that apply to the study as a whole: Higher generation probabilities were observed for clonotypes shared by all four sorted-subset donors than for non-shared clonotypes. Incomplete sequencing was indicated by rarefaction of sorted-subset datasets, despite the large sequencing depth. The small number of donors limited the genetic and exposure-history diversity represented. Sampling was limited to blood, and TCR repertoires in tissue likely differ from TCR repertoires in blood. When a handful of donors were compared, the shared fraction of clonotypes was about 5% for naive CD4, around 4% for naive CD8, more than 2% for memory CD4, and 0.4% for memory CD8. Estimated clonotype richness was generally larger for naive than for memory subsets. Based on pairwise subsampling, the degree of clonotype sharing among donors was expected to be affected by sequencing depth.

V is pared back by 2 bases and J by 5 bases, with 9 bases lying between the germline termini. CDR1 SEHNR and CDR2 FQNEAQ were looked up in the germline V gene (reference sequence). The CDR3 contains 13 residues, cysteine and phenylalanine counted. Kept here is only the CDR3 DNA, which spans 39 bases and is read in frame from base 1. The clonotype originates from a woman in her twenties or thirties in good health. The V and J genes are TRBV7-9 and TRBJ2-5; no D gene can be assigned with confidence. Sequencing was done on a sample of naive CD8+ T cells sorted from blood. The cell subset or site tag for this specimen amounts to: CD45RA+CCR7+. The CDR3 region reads CASSLSPQETQYF. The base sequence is TGTGCCAGCAGCTTATCCCCGCAGGAGACCCAGTACTTC.